The 29 T cell receptor beta chains below all came from one sample that was sequenced in a study of blood T cell repertoires in COVID-19. The repertoire was sequenced with immunoSEQ multiplex PCR; TCRdb's copy has only in-frame clones and lacks some. The sample yields around 290,000 clones, roughly 88% seen once. Sequenced input: PBMCs or T cells enriched from blood (not recorded which). These TCRs come from a woman aged 30 to 39 who had recovered from COVID-19.

V usage is TRBV5-4 and J usage is TRBJ2-3, with 9 bases identical to TRBD2. Germline assignment: CDR1 SGHNT and CDR2 YYREEE (reference sequence). The CDR3 has 16 residues. Losses at the gene ends were 0 bases for V and 1 base for J; bases not matched to a gene: 3. CDR3 residues: CASSLAQRGGTDTQYF. The CDR3 DNA reads as TGTGCCAGCAGCTTGGCCCAGCGGGGGGGCACAGATACGCAGTATTTT.

The CDR3 protein is CASSSSAGDRNEQFF. The DNA for the CDR3 is TGTGCCAGCAGCTCGTCGGCGGGGGATCGCAATGAGCAGTTCTTC. The chain joins TRBV11-3 to TRBJ2-1; TRBD2 aligns across 7 bases. CDR1 and CDR2 from the germline V gene are SGHNT and YENEEA. The CDR3 has 15 residues. Trimming cost V 4 bases and J 6 bases; bases outside gene matches: 9.

Worth noting for this clone: The same CDR3 is also encoded by other DNA sequences in this sample. V is TRBV11-2 and J is TRBJ2-1; D remains unclear. This CDR3 is built from 15 residues. Germline CDR1 SGHAT, CDR2 FQNNGV. V dropped 2 bases and J dropped 1 base, with 9 bases sitting between them. CDR3 sequence: CASSLLSGSYNEQFF. The CDR3 coding sequence is TGTGCCAGCAGCTTACTGTCAGGATCCTACAATGAGCAGTTCTTC.

The J gene is TRBJ2-3, the V gene TRBV5-4; maybe TRBD2 (6 bases). This CDR3 spans 15 amino acids. Trimming removed 4 bases at V and 2 bases at J, with 14 bases between. The V gene's germline CDR1 is SGHNT and CDR2 YYREEE (reference sequence). The CDR3 coding sequence is TGTGCCAGCAGCGCTCCGGGACTCCCCACAGATACGCAGTATTTT. This gives the protein CASSAPGLPTDTQYF.

This chain connects TRBV18 to TRBJ2-1; TRBD1 might be the D (5 bases). The V gene's germline CDR1 is KGHSH and CDR2 LQKENI. The CDR3 spans 12 residues. Trimming stripped 8 bases from V and 4 bases from J, with 9 bases between. This CDR3 reads CASPGAYNEQFF. DNA of the CDR3: TGTGCCAGCCCTGGGGCATACAATGAGCAGTTCTTC.

The CDR3 region is CASSAGLEHEQFF. DNA for the CDR3: TGTGCCAGCAGCGCCGGATTGGAGCATGAGCAGTTCTTC. V and J are TRBV9 and TRBJ2-1, with D unresolved. The germline V and J ends were trimmed by 3 bases and 8 bases, with 12 bases remaining between them. Germline V gene lookup returns CDR1 SGDLS and CDR2 YYNGEE. This CDR3 has 13 residues. Looking up the rest from reference TRBV9 and TRBJ2-1 gives the full variable domain: DSGVTQTPKHLITATGQRVTLRCSPRSGDLSVYWYQQSLDQGLQFLIQYYNGEERAKGNILERFSAQQFPDLHSELNLSSLELGDSALYFCASSAGLEHEQFFGPGTRLTVL.

This clone showed up just once. The chain links TRBV7-2 to TRBJ1-5; 8 bases map to TRBD1. The trim removed 5 bases at V and 5 bases at J, leaving 5 bases unmatched. Germline assignment: CDR1 SGHTA and CDR2 FQGNSA. This CDR3 is built from 14 residues. CDR3 sequence reads: CASSPGGGDQPQHF. In nucleotides, the CDR3 is TGTGCCAGCAGCCCAGGGGGCGGGGATCAGCCCCAGCATTTT.

The chain has TRBV4-1 and TRBJ1-1; D might be TRBD1 (6 bases). CDR1 and CDR2 (germline): MGHRA, YSYEKL. CDR3 length: 15 residues. V dropped 6 bases and J dropped 4 bases, with 18 bases sitting between them. CDR3 nucleotides: TGCGCCAGCAGAGGCATGGGGGGGCGCAGCACTGAAGCTTTCTTT. As protein: CASRGMGGRSTEAFF.

The J gene is TRBJ2-3, the V gene TRBV9; a possible D gene is TRBD2 (6 bases). CDR1 and CDR2 (germline): SGDLS, YYNGEE. The CDR3 is 16 residues long. Trimming left V 5 bases short and J 8 bases short, with 24 bases between. The CDR3 bases are TGTGCCAGCAGTCCACACCCGGGACTCGGGACTGGTACGCAGTATTTT. Residues: CASSPHPGLGTGTQYF.

Remarks on this clone: A junction boundary mismatches the germline segment, possibly from a read error. This rearrangement joins TRBV13 to TRBJ2-3, with D possibly matching TRBD1 (6 bases). Germline CDR1 reads PRHDT; CDR2 reads FYEKMQ (reference sequence). The CDR3 runs 13 residues. CDR3 nucleotides: TGTGCCAGCAGCATAGGACAGACAGATACGCAGTATTTT. Its translation: CASSIGQTDTQYF.

The chain is built from TRBV13 and TRBJ1-6; TRBD1 matches at 7 bases. The CDR3 covers 14 residues. J was trimmed by 9 bases and V by 5 bases; bases with no gene match: 7. Germline V gene data show CDR1 as PRHDT and CDR2 as FYEKMQ (reference sequence). This CDR3 reads CASSPGRGSSPLHF. The CDR3 nucleotides are TGTGCCAGCAGCCCCGGCAGGGGGAGTTCACCCCTCCACTTT.

The chain combines TRBV7-8 with TRBJ2-2; 8 nucleotides agree with TRBD2. CDR1 is SGHVS, CDR2 FQNEAQ, per germline. After removal of 2 bases from V and 5 bases from J, the junction contained 7 bases not matched to a gene. The CDR3 covers 16 residues. The CDR3 loop reads CASSLWVAGGTGELFF. CDR3 DNA: TGTGCCAGCAGCTTATGGGTGGCGGGGGGTACCGGGGAGCTGTTTTTT.

This chain uses TRBV6-5 with TRBJ1-2, with a tentative D call TRBD1 (5 bases). Trimming pared 0 bases from V and 3 bases from J, leaving 8 bases between. CDR1 MNHEY and CDR2 SVGAGI come from the germline V gene. The CDR3 consists of 14 residues. Here the CDR3 DNA reads TGTGCCAGCAGTTACTCTCGGGGGTACTATGGCTACACCTTC. Encoded protein: CASSYSRGYYGYTF.

This chain uses TRBV5-1 with TRBJ1-1, with D perhaps TRBD1 (6 bases). From germline, CDR1 is SGHRS and CDR2 YFSETQ. V shed 4 bases and J shed 4 bases, with 17 bases lying between them. The CDR3 contains 15 residues. This CDR3 reads CASSMGHTRSTEAFF. The DNA for the CDR3 is TGCGCCAGCAGCATGGGACACACCAGGTCCACTGAAGCTTTCTTT.

The chain employs TRBV7-2 and TRBJ2-7; D may be TRBD1 (5 bases). The CDR3 runs to 14 residues. CDR1 is SGHTA and CDR2 is FQGNSA in the germline V gene. Between the trimmed V and J ends, which lost 1 base and 3 bases, there was a span of 10 bases. In DNA form, the CDR3 reads TGTGCCAGCAGCTTAGTGCCAGGGAACTACGAGCAGTACTTC. The encoded protein is CASSLVPGNYEQYF.

The chain uses TRBV27 and TRBJ2-7; possibly TRBD1 for D (6 bases). Germline V gene sequence: CDR1 MNHEY, CDR2 SMNVEV (reference sequence). The CDR3 spans 15 residues. Trimming pared 2 bases from V and 2 bases from J, leaving 13 bases between. In nucleotides, the CDR3 is TGTGCCAGCAGTTTACTTACAGGGCGAACCTACGAGCAGTACTTC. Translated: CASSLLTGRTYEQYF.

The table lists this clone with a few counts. This sequence joins TRBV27 and TRBJ2-2; 8 bases agree with TRBD2. V shed 5 bases, J shed 1 base, and the junction held 6 bases outside the gene matches. Germline-derived CDR1 and CDR2 are MNHEY and SMNVEV (reference sequence). The CDR3 totals 16 residues. In DNA form, the CDR3 reads TGTGCCAGCAGTCATTTAGCGGGATTGAACACCGGGGAGCTGTTTTTT. Amino acids: CASSHLAGLNTGELFF.

V is TRBV29-1 and J is TRBJ2-4, with a tentative D call TRBD1 (6 bases). The germline V and J ends were trimmed by 8 bases and 1 base, with 15 bases remaining between them. Germline CDR1 SQVTM, CDR2 ANQGSEA. The CDR3 spans 14 residues. CDR3 amino acids: CSITWGQAKNIQYF. The CDR3 coding sequence is TGCAGCATCACCTGGGGGCAGGCCAAAAACATTCAGTACTTC.

Sample share makes this clone medium-sized. V is TRBV7-6 and J is TRBJ2-1, with 7 bases aligning to TRBD1. Germline CDR1 and CDR2: SGHVS and FNYEAQ. V lost 1 base, J lost 5 bases, and 14 bases stayed unmatched. CDR3 size: 18 residues. CDR3 bases: TGTGCCAGCAGCTTAGACGGCCGGGACAGTCCCCTTAACAATGAGCAGTTCTTC. Its protein is CASSLDGRDSPLNNEQFF.

The table lists this clone with a few counts. The V and J genes are TRBV25-1 and TRBJ1-2; a weak D match, TRBD1 (6 bases). V gave up 6 bases and J gave up 5 bases, with 16 bases separating them. The CDR3 length is 14 residues. From germline, CDR1 is MGHDK and CDR2 SYGVNS. The CDR3 reads CASRTGEKLYGYTF. The CDR3 nucleotides are TGTGCCAGCAGGACAGGCGAGAAACTTTATGGCTACACCTTC.

V and J are TRBV29-1 and TRBJ2-7, with a possible D match to TRBD2 (6 bases). Trimming took 8 bases from V and 6 from J, leaving 23 bases between them. This CDR3 comprises 14 residues. Per the germline V gene, CDR1 is SQVTM and CDR2 is ANQGSEA. CDR3 sequence reads: CSFSGGQGGREQYF. CDR3 sequence (DNA): TGCAGCTTTTCCGGAGGGCAGGGCGGCCGCGAGCAGTACTTC.

V usage is TRBV27 and J usage is TRBJ1-2; 8 bases agree with TRBD1. CDR3 length equals 13 residues. V shed 4 bases and J 8 bases; nucleotides not matched to a gene: 6. Germline lookup yields CDR1 MNHEY and CDR2 SMNVEV (reference sequence). Here the CDR3 DNA reads TGTGCCAGCAGTTGGCAGGGGGCAAGAGGCTACACCTTC. It encodes CASSWQGARGYTF.

V and J are TRBV15 and TRBJ1-2, with D possibly matching TRBD1 (6 bases). The germline gives CDR1 LNHNV, CDR2 YYDKDF (reference sequence). V was trimmed by 4 bases and J by 6 bases, leaving 15 bases between them. The CDR3 extends over 14 amino acids. In DNA, the CDR3 is TGTGCCACCAGCACTCGAGGCAGGGGAGATGGCTACACCTTC. Residues: CATSTRGRGDGYTF. The whole variable domain, filled in from reference TRBV15 and TRBJ1-2, reads DAMVIQNPRYQVTQFGKPVTLSCSQTLNHNVMYWYQQKSSQAPKLLFHYYDKDFNNEADTPDNFQSRRPNTSFCFLDIRSPGLGDTAMYLCATSTRGRGDGYTFGSGTRLTVV.

The V and J genes are TRBV7-8 and TRBJ1-1; D perhaps matches TRBD1 (5 bases). V lost 0 bases and J 3 bases, leaving 23 bases between the germline ends. The germline V gene encodes CDR1 SGHVS and CDR2 FQNEAQ. This CDR3 is 19 amino acids long. CDR3 protein: CASSLAGSFRQGKDTEAFF. CDR3 nucleotides: TGTGCCAGCAGCTTAGCGGGTTCCTTTCGGCAGGGTAAGGACACTGAAGCTTTCTTT.

The V gene is TRBV5-1, the J gene TRBJ2-3; D may be TRBD1 (6 bases). CDR1 SGHRS and CDR2 YFSETQ come from the germline V gene. V lost 6 bases to trimming and J lost 4 bases, with 15 bases between them. CDR3 length equals 14 residues. Here the CDR3 DNA reads TGCGCCAGCAAAAGTTCTCCAGGGGCAGATACGCAGTATTTT. Encoded protein: CASKSSPGADTQYF.

This chain uses TRBV18 with TRBJ2-1; TRBD2 aligns across 10 bases. This CDR3 comprises 16 residues. V was pared by 1 base and J by 6 bases, with 6 bases of the junction left unmatched. Germline V gives CDR1 KGHSH, CDR2 LQKENI. CDR3 DNA: TGTGCCAGCTCACCACTAGCGGGAGGTCGATTCAATGAGCAGTTCTTC. Amino acids: CASSPLAGGRFNEQFF.

V and J are TRBV28 and TRBJ1-5; the D is unclear. The CDR3 runs 12 residues. V was shortened by 6 bases and J by 2 bases, with 5 bases between the two germline ends. Germline loops: CDR1 MDHEN, CDR2 SYDVKM. The CDR3 protein is CASRGGNQPQHF. The CDR3 nucleotides are TGTGCCAGCAGGGGCGGCAATCAGCCCCAGCATTTT.

In nucleotides, the CDR3 is TGTGCCTGGAGCGGACAGGGAAAGAGTGGCTACACCTTC. It specifies CAWSGQGKSGYTF. The rearrangement joins TRBV30 to TRBJ1-2; 8 nucleotides agree with TRBD1. CDR3 length equals 13 residues. Germline V gene sequence: CDR1 GTSNPN, CDR2 SVGIG (reference sequence). The ends lost 3 bases at V and 7 bases at J; junction bases unmatched: 7.

The rearrangement joins TRBV2 to TRBJ2-7; 7 bases are a match to TRBD2. The V segment lost 6 bases and the J segment 3 bases; nucleotides outside the gene matches: 11. In germline, CDR1 is SNHLY, CDR2 FYNNEI. The CDR3 is 15 amino acids. The CDR3 DNA sequence: TGTGCCAGCAGCCCCCGGGACTACTCCTTCTACGAGCAGTACTTC. Amino acid sequence: CASSPRDYSFYEQYF.